This entry features one TCR beta chain sequence. Its antigen is undetermined. This sample stems from a study of a mutant IDH1 vaccine in newly diagnosed glioma. Study background: Eight vaccinations were given in weeks 1, 3, 5, 7, 11, 15, 19 and 23. The therapy given earlier, which was standard therapy, consisted of radiotherapy, temozolomide, or both, and most of the patients received both.

The sample's time point: week 11, during vaccination. Topical imiquimod was applied with each vaccine dose, which held 300 ug of mutant IDH1 20-mer peptide. Each of the donors came in with new WHO grade 3 or 4 astrocytomas that were IDH1-mutant and ATRX-lost. CDR1 is SGHRS and CDR2 is YFSETQ in the germline V gene. This CDR3 region has 13 residues. The V and J ends lost 4 bases and 5 bases respectively, with 10 bases between them. Measured with immunoSEQ multiplex PCR; TCRdb has only the in-frame clones, and not every one. The top ten clones hold roughly 11% of a sample with 20,000 to 25,000 clones, about 70% of them seen once. Study-wide results and caveats: Altogether, 93.3% of patients exhibited vaccine-induced immune responses.

The sequence was collected from a man aged 18 to 30 with glioma. Some clones in this sample may be carry-over from other donors' samples. The chain recombines TRBV5-1 with TRBJ1-5; a possible D gene is TRBD1 (6 bases). The sequencing used peripheral blood mononuclear cells (PBMCs), collected from a glioma patient whose treatment included an IDH1 peptide vaccine. The CDR3 reads CASSIRGDQPQHF. The CDR3 coding sequence is TGCGCCAGCAGCATAAGGGGGGATCAGCCCCAGCATTTT.